This T cell receptor (beta chain) was captured by sequencing in a study of blood T cell repertoires in COVID-19. Study-level information: Samples taken during acute and convalescent COVID-19 were collected in the United States, Italy and Spain. PBMCs, B-cell-depleted T cells, or T cells were the source of the cDNA or gDNA that made up the material.

Germline V gene data show CDR1 as SGHDT and CDR2 as YYEEEE. The CDR3 sequence is 14 residues long. V was shortened by 5 bases and J by 3 bases, with 12 bases between the two germline ends. Per the original methods: Cell counts per sample came from amplifying reference gene primers. Using immunoSEQ multiplex PCR, the repertoire was profiled, and TCRdb retains in-frame clones only, with some absent. V and J calls and clone size follow that table, whereas D and trimming were derived from the DNA. The table shows approximately 300,000 clones, with approximately 90% occurring only once. The chain carries TRBV5-6 and TRBJ1-5; D is ambiguous. The specimen sequenced was peripheral blood. This TCR came from a woman aged 45-65 years who had recovered from COVID-19. The CDR3 nucleotides read TGTGCCAGCAGTATTGGAGGCCTCAATCAGCCCCAGCATTTT. It yields the protein CASSIGGLNQPQHF.